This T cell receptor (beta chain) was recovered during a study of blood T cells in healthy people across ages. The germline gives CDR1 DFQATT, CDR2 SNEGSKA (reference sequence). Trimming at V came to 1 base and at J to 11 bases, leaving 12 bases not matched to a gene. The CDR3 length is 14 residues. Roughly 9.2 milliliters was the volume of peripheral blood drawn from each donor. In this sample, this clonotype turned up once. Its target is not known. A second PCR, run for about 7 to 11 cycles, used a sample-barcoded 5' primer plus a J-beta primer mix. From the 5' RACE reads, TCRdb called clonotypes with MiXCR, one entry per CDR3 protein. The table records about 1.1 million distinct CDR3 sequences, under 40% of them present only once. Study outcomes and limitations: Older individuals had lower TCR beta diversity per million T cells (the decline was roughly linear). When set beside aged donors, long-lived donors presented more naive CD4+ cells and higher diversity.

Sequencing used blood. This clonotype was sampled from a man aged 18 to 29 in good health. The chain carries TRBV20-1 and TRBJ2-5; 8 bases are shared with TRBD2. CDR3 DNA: TGCAGTGCTAGAGGCGGACTAGCTTTATCTGAGCAGTACTTC. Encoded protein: CSARGGLALSEQYF.